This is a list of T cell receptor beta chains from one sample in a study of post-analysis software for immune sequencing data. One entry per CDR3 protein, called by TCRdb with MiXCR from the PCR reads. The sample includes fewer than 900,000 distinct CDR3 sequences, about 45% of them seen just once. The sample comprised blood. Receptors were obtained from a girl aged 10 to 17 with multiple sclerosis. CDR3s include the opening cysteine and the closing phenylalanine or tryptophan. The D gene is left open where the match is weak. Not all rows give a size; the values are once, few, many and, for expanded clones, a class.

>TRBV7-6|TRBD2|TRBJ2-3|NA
CASSLGAGVQTDTQYF
TGTGCCAGCAGCTTAGGGGCGGGAGTGCAGACAGATACGCAGTATTTT
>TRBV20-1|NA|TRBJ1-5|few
CSAARDPGGPQHF
TGCAGTGCCGCCCGGGACCCCGGGGGGCCCCAGCATTTT
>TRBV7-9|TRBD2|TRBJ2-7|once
CASSFSLGGRMGEQYF
TGTGCCAGCAGCTTTAGCCTCGGCGGGAGGATGGGCGAGCAGTACTTC
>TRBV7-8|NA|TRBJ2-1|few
CASSLSSPSSYNEQFF
TGTGCCAGCAGCTTGTCTAGCCCCAGCTCCTACAATGAGCAGTTCTTC
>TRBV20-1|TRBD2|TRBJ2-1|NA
CSARDLKLAGGLRETQFF
TGCAGTGCTAGAGATCTCAAGTTAGCGGGAGGGCTCCGGGAGACCCAGTTCTTC
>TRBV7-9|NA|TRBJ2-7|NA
CASSPSWDGDYEQYF
TGTGCCAGCAGCCCTTCGTGGGACGGGGACTACGAGCAGTACTTC
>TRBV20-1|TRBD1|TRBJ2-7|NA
CSARGDSGQYF
TGCAGTGCTAGAGGGGACAGCGGGCAGTACTTC
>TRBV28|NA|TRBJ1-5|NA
CASSFPAGNQPQHF
TGTGCCAGCAGCTTCCCGGCGGGGAATCAGCCCCAGCATTTT
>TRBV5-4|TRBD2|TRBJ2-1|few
CASSLGPREGAYNEQFF
TGTGCCAGCAGCCTTGGGCCGCGGGAGGGCGCCTACAATGAGCAGTTCTTC
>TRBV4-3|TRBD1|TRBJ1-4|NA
CASSLGTGSEKRFF
TGCGCCAGCAGCCTGGGGACAGGGTCCGAAAAACGGTTTTTT
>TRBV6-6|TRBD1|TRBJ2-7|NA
CASRGTGGVWADYEQYF
TGTGCCAGCAGAGGGACAGGGGGCGTTTGGGCCGACTACGAGCAGTACTTC
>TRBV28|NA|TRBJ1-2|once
CASSLPMNYGYTF
TGTGCCAGCAGCCTCCCCATGAACTATGGCTACACCTTC
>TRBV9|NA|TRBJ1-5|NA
CASSVGPGDGQPQHF
TGTGCCAGCAGCGTAGGCCCAGGGGATGGACAGCCCCAGCATTTT
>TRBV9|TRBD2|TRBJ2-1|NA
CASMAGGSYNEQFF
TGTGCCAGCATGGCGGGAGGTTCCTACAATGAGCAGTTCTTC